This T cell receptor (beta chain) was profiled in a study of T cells in Graves' hyperthyroidism and ophthalmopathy. Study results and limitations: Blood also showed most of the thyroid clonotypes that were expanded above 0.001.

TCR beta CDR3 region amplification was performed from RNA transcripts. Initially, a first-round RT-PCR of the TCR CDR3 employed the HTBI primer set. Using its own MiXCR run on the multiplex PCR reads, TCRdb lists one record per CDR3 protein. The repertoire consists of around 700,000 distinct CDR3 sequences, with around 20% occurring once and the leading ten covering over 15%. The V gene lost 4 bases and the J gene lost 8 bases, with 21 bases spanning the gap. The CDR3 is 16 amino acids. The germline V gene has CDR1 SGHRS and CDR2 YFSETQ. This clonotype was seen a handful of times. What it binds is not known.

The clonotype comes from a woman in her forties or fifties with Graves' hyperthyroidism that later progressed to Graves' ophthalmopathy. The rearrangement uses TRBV5-1 and TRBJ1-4; tentative D call: TRBD1 (5 bases). Sequencing used blood. CDR3 DNA sequence: TGCGCCAGCAGCCCCTCGAGCGGGGCTGTGGGAGAAAAACTGTTTTTT. This sequence encodes CASSPSSGAVGEKLFF. The entire variable domain, with the rest obtained from reference TRBV5-1 and TRBJ1-4, is as follows: KAGVTQTPRYLIKTRGQQVTLSCSPISGHRSVSWYQQTPGQGLQFLFEYFSETQRNKGNFPGRFSGRQFSNSRSEMNVSTLELGDSALYLCASSPSSGAVGEKLFFGSGTQLSVL.